The sequence of this T cell receptor (beta chain) was determined in a study of STAT3 mutations in large granular lymphocyte leukemia (dated by TCRdb to 2018 to 2020). For context, the study as a whole: Roughly half of the T-LGLL patients who were sequenced longitudinally carried canonical activating STAT3 mutations. For each patient, sequencing was performed at an average of 4 time points, with a range of 2 to 8 samplings. One or more immunosuppressive therapy regimens were given to more than half of T-LGLL patients, and hematologic response was seen in about 36% of the treated patients. Serial deep sequencing of TCRbeta CDR3 and STAT3 was performed in patients with T-cell large granular lymphocyte leukemia to reconstruct clonal hierarchy and dynamics. From an initial cohort of about 200 LGL patients, 15 to 20 representative T-LGLL cases were selected for longitudinal TCRbeta and STAT3 sequencing. A couple of patients with natural killer LGL leukemia were also sequenced longitudinally as controls within the study.

The germline V gene yields SGHTS for CDR1 and YDEGEE for CDR2. The CDR3 holds 13 amino acids from the cysteine to the phenylalanine. The kept DNA is CDR3 alone, 39 bases in frame from the first base. Deletion took 5 bases off V and 1 base off J, with a span of 9 bases between the germline ends. About this clone itself: The clone's antigen remains unknown. A far more abundant clone sits one base away, making this likely a read error.

The investigation overall reported the following: Because codominant clonotypes persisted in some patients, a small but highly pathogenic clone may have been missed. In 6 of 18 patients, TCR clonotype switching occurred after therapy, and every newly emerging clone was STAT3 wild type. At least one immunodominant TCRbeta clonotype was identified in every T-LGLL patient, and multiple immunodominant subclonotypes were identified in about half of the T-LGLL patients. The linking of therapy response to changes in TCR clonal burden was complicated by variable intervals between samplings and differing treatment regimens. Because no samples were available when a clone first appeared, clonal expansion was inferred from samplings taken at other points. The burden of the dominant TCR clone was higher than the STAT3 mutant burden in several patients, which suggests that the STAT3 mutation arose secondarily inside a clone that had already expanded.

TCRbeta libraries were sequenced on an Illumina MiSeq, and an average of about 40,000 productive templates per sample was obtained. Using multiplex PCR amplification, the immunoSEQ assay generated the TCRbeta CDR3 libraries. The study's own analysis went as follows. Repertoire diversity was calculated as previously defined, with values near 0 taken to indicate extremely monoclonal samples. TCRdb's version of the immuneACCESS table is confined to in-frame rearrangements and falls short of the full clone set. An unresolved V gene accounts for under half of the shortfall where checked; the remainder is of unknown origin. V, J and clone size are taken as reported in that table, and D and trimming were inferred from the DNA itself. The sample table contains about 2,000 clones; only one count was recorded for roughly 60% of them. Under 75% of the sample comes from the top ten. DNA was extracted from blood mononuclear cells, with the same DNA used for both TCR and STAT3 sequencing.

The chain links TRBV5-8 with TRBJ1-1, with an unclear D gene assignment. The TCR comes from a middle-aged man with T-cell large granular lymphocyte leukemia. Some clones in this sample may be carry-over from other donors' samples. The age is the age at diagnosis. The sample consisted of peripheral blood mononuclear cells. The CDR3 region reads CASSLSWNTEAFF. The sequenced DNA: TGTGCCAGCAGTTTATCCTGGAACACTGAAGCTTTCTTT.